The 2 T cell receptor beta chains presented below share a single source sample, sequenced in a study of T-cell reconstitution after alpha-beta-depleted transplantation in children listed by TCRdb under 2016. The library was obtained by PCR. Sequencing was carried out with an Illumina HiSeq 2500. Molecular barcoding was employed in the preparation of TCR libraries, with unique molecular identifiers being used to normalize TCRbeta repertoire quantification. TCRdb's own reprocessing of the public reads used fastp at Q25 and MiXCR and kept productive beta chains. When rows share a CDR3 protein, they turn into one entry using the most common DNA and genes. Counted in this sample were some 500,000 distinct CDR3 sequences; 30% to 35% of them appeared once. The ten largest make up around 2.5% of the sample. The specimen was PBMCs from the stem cell graft donor, collected from the stem cell graft. The receptors originated from a human donor who donated a stem cell graft to a child with aplastic anemia.

This sequence joins TRBV5-6 and TRBJ2-7; weak D call: TRBD2 (6 bases). The germline V gene has CDR1 SGHDT and CDR2 YYEEEE. Trimming took 3 bases from V and 2 from J, leaving 15 bases between them. There are 15 residues in the CDR3. CDR3 DNA sequence: TGTGCCAGCAGCTCGGTCGGGACTCTGACCTACGAGCAGTACTTC. It is translated as CASSSVGTLTYEQYF.

This clonotype was seen more than once but under ten times. V and J are TRBV12-3 or TRBV12-4 and TRBJ1-5; D unclear. Trimming took off 6 bases at V and 4 bases at J, with 16 bases between the two ends. The CDR3 is 15 amino acids. CDR3 sequence reads: CASSPGGQRNQPQHF. The CDR3 DNA reads TGTGCCAGCAGCCCCGGCGGGCAGCGAAATCAGCCCCAGCATTTT.